These T cell receptor beta chains were read from a single sample in a study of blood T cells in healthy people across ages. Using its own MiXCR run on the 5' RACE reads, TCRdb lists one record per CDR3 protein. Of about 1.1 million distinct CDR3 sequences listed, less than 45% were seen once; the top ten hold over 10%. The sequenced sample consisted of blood. These receptors were collected from a man aged 18 to 29 in good health. The CDR3 runs from the conserved cysteine through the conserved F or W. Each record gives: clone size, V gene, D gene, J gene, CDR3 DNA, CDR3 protein. The D gene is left open where the match is weak. The size entry is marked missing in some rows and otherwise reads once, few, many or a size class.

abundance: few
v_gene: TRBV2
d_gene: -
j_gene: TRBJ2-5
CDR3nt: TGTGCCAGCAGACGAACCGGGACACCGTACTTC
CDR3aa: CASRRTGTPYF

abundance: -
v_gene: TRBV5-1
d_gene: TRBD1
j_gene: TRBJ2-3
CDR3nt: TGCGCCAGCAGCCTGACAGGGGGCCCCTCAGATACGCAGTATTTT
CDR3aa: CASSLTGGPSDTQYF

abundance: many
v_gene: TRBV6-5
d_gene: -
j_gene: TRBJ1-2
CDR3nt: TGTGCCAGCAGTTACTCGAAAGGGAATGGCTACACCTTC
CDR3aa: CASSYSKGNGYTF

abundance: -
v_gene: TRBV4-3
d_gene: TRBD1
j_gene: TRBJ1-2
CDR3nt: TGCGCCAGCAGGATAACAGGGGGCGCCCCCTATGGCTACACCTTC
CDR3aa: CASRITGGAPYGYTF

abundance: -
v_gene: TRBV9
d_gene: -
j_gene: TRBJ2-1
CDR3nt: TGTGCCAGCAGCACCGGGACAAAAAATTCCAATGAGCAGTTCTTC
CDR3aa: CASSTGTKNSNEQFF

abundance: -
v_gene: TRBV3-1
d_gene: TRBD1
j_gene: TRBJ1-1
CDR3nt: TGTGCCAGCAGCCAAAGAGGAGCAGGGGGCACTGAAGCTTTCTTT
CDR3aa: CASSQRGAGGTEAFF

abundance: -
v_gene: TRBV20-1
d_gene: TRBD1
j_gene: TRBJ1-1
CDR3nt: TGCAGTGCTTCTCGGGACAGCTCTCGGAACACTGAAGCTTTCTTT
CDR3aa: CSASRDSSRNTEAFF

abundance: -
v_gene: TRBV10-3
d_gene: -
j_gene: TRBJ2-3
CDR3nt: TGTGCCACCCTACAGGGCAGTTTGGTAGATACGCAGTATTTT
CDR3aa: CATLQGSLVDTQYF

abundance: -
v_gene: TRBV12-3/TRBV12-4
d_gene: TRBD1
j_gene: TRBJ2-1
CDR3nt: TGTGCTAGCGGTCTACAGGGGGGCTCCTACAATGAGCAGTTCTTC
CDR3aa: CASGLQGGSYNEQFF

abundance: -
v_gene: TRBV9
d_gene: -
j_gene: TRBJ2-1
CDR3nt: TGTGCCAGCAGCGAGAGGGGCGGCTCCTACAATGAGCAGTTCTTC
CDR3aa: CASSERGGSYNEQFF

abundance: -
v_gene: TRBV9
d_gene: TRBD2
j_gene: TRBJ2-1
CDR3nt: TGTGCCAGCAGCCCCGGAGCTAGCGGGGATAGCTCCTACAATGAGCAGTTCTTC
CDR3aa: CASSPGASGDSSYNEQFF

abundance: -
v_gene: TRBV10-3
d_gene: TRBD2
j_gene: TRBJ2-1
CDR3nt: TGTGCCATCAGGGGAACTAGCGGGAGTTACAATGAGCAGTTCTTC
CDR3aa: CAIRGTSGSYNEQFF

abundance: -
v_gene: TRBV4-1
d_gene: -
j_gene: TRBJ1-3
CDR3nt: TGCGCCAGCAGCCATGATGGTCGGACTATAGCAGGGGATGGAAACACCATATATTTT
CDR3aa: CASSHDGRTIAGDGNTIYF

abundance: -
v_gene: TRBV5-5
d_gene: -
j_gene: TRBJ2-3
CDR3nt: TGTGCCAGCAGCAGCGAGTCTAGCACAGATACGCGGTATTTT
CDR3aa: CASSSESSTDTRYF

abundance: -
v_gene: TRBV14
d_gene: -
j_gene: TRBJ2-1
CDR3nt: TGTGCCAGCAGCCAAATTGGGAGCAGTGAAAGAGAGCAGTTCTTC
CDR3aa: CASSQIGSSEREQFF

abundance: -
v_gene: TRBV27
d_gene: -
j_gene: TRBJ1-4
CDR3nt: TGTGCCAGCAGCGGCGGAGGGGGAGATAATGAAAAACTGTTTTTT
CDR3aa: CASSGGGGDNEKLFF

abundance: -
v_gene: TRBV5-6
d_gene: TRBD1
j_gene: TRBJ1-2
CDR3nt: TGTGCCAGCAGCTTGAACAGGGGCCCGGGAGTATATTATAGCTACACCTTC
CDR3aa: CASSLNRGPGVYYSYTF

abundance: -
v_gene: TRBV4-3
d_gene: -
j_gene: TRBJ2-4
CDR3nt: TGCGCCAGCAGCCCCAGCAGCGGAACAGCCAAAAACATTCAGTACTTC
CDR3aa: CASSPSSGTAKNIQYF

abundance: -
v_gene: TRBV7-2
d_gene: -
j_gene: TRBJ2-3
CDR3nt: TGTGCCAGCAGTACCAAGCGGAGTTCCCGCACAGATACGCAGTATTTT
CDR3aa: CASSTKRSSRTDTQYF

abundance: -
v_gene: TRBV9
d_gene: -
j_gene: TRBJ1-5
CDR3nt: TGTGCCAGCAGCGTAGACGGCAACAATCAGCCCCAGCATTTT
CDR3aa: CASSVDGNNQPQHF

abundance: many
v_gene: TRBV5-1
d_gene: -
j_gene: TRBJ1-1
CDR3nt: TGCGCCAGCAGCTTGAGAACGGGGGGAGACACTGAAGCTTTCTTT
CDR3aa: CASSLRTGGDTEAFF

abundance: many
v_gene: TRBV7-8
d_gene: -
j_gene: TRBJ2-1
CDR3nt: TGTGCCAGCAGCTTAAAGTCCACTAAACCGAATGAGCAGTTCTTC
CDR3aa: CASSLKSTKPNEQFF

abundance: few
v_gene: TRBV7-8
d_gene: TRBD1
j_gene: TRBJ2-1
CDR3nt: TGTGCCAGCAGCTTACGGACAGGGACACTGGCCGGGAATGAGCAGTTCTTC
CDR3aa: CASSLRTGTLAGNEQFF

abundance: few
v_gene: TRBV7-2
d_gene: -
j_gene: TRBJ2-7
CDR3nt: TGTGCCAGCAGCTTAGTGGAGACAGCCACCTACGAGCAGTACTTC
CDR3aa: CASSLVETATYEQYF

abundance: many
v_gene: TRBV5-1
d_gene: -
j_gene: TRBJ2-1
CDR3nt: TGCGCCAGCCAAGACCGCCACGAGCAGTTCTTC
CDR3aa: CASQDRHEQFF

abundance: many
v_gene: TRBV5-1
d_gene: -
j_gene: TRBJ2-3
CDR3nt: TGCGCCAGCAGCCACTATAGCGGAAACACAGATACGCAGTATTTT
CDR3aa: CASSHYSGNTDTQYF

abundance: -
v_gene: TRBV29-1
d_gene: -
j_gene: TRBJ1-1
CDR3nt: TGCAGCGTTGAGGCTCAGGGTGTAGCTTTCTTT
CDR3aa: CSVEAQGVAFF

abundance: -
v_gene: TRBV12-3/TRBV12-4
d_gene: TRBD2
j_gene: TRBJ2-1
CDR3nt: TGTGCCAGCAGTGTTACTAGCGTGGCCTACAATGAGCAGTTCTTC
CDR3aa: CASSVTSVAYNEQFF

abundance: few
v_gene: TRBV5-1
d_gene: -
j_gene: TRBJ1-1
CDR3nt: TGTGCCAGCAGCGTAGATGAGAACACTGAAGCTTTCTTT
CDR3aa: CASSVDENTEAFF

abundance: -
v_gene: TRBV28
d_gene: -
j_gene: TRBJ1-2
CDR3nt: TGTGCCAGCAGTTTCGGAGGTAGGAGCAGCTATGGCTACACCTTC
CDR3aa: CASSFGGRSSYGYTF

abundance: -
v_gene: TRBV6-5
d_gene: -
j_gene: TRBJ2-7
CDR3nt: TGTGCCAGCAGTTACTCGAAACGGGTTAACTACGAGCAGTACTTC
CDR3aa: CASSYSKRVNYEQYF

abundance: -
v_gene: TRBV20-1
d_gene: TRBD2
j_gene: TRBJ2-3
CDR3nt: TGCAGTGCTAGAGATTCACTAGCGGGGGGGTTTGTACCTAGCACAGATACGCAGTATTTT
CDR3aa: CSARDSLAGGFVPSTDTQYF

abundance: -
v_gene: TRBV10-3
d_gene: TRBD1
j_gene: TRBJ2-7
CDR3nt: TGTGCCATCAGTGTCCGACCACAGGGGGCTGAGCAGTACTTC
CDR3aa: CAISVRPQGAEQYF

abundance: -
v_gene: TRBV7-2
d_gene: -
j_gene: TRBJ1-1
CDR3nt: TGTGCCAGCAGCTTGGGTTTGGAAGTCACTGAAGCTTTCTTT
CDR3aa: CASSLGLEVTEAFF

abundance: -
v_gene: TRBV20-1
d_gene: -
j_gene: TRBJ2-5
CDR3nt: TGCAGTGCCTTCCCTCCCTACGATTCGTACCAAGAGACCCAGTACTTC
CDR3aa: CSAFPPYDSYQETQYF

abundance: -
v_gene: TRBV9
d_gene: -
j_gene: TRBJ1-1
CDR3nt: TGTGCCAGCAGCGAAGAAATCGGCGGTGAAGCTTTCTTT
CDR3aa: CASSEEIGGEAFF

abundance: few
v_gene: TRBV7-2
d_gene: -
j_gene: TRBJ2-7
CDR3nt: TGTGCCAGCAGCTCAGGGCTACAGACTTCCTACGAGCAGTACTTC
CDR3aa: CASSSGLQTSYEQYF

abundance: -
v_gene: TRBV27
d_gene: -
j_gene: TRBJ1-2
CDR3nt: TGTGCCAGCAGTTTACGTGTGGATTCTCACTATGGCTACACCTTC
CDR3aa: CASSLRVDSHYGYTF

abundance: -
v_gene: TRBV20-1
d_gene: -
j_gene: TRBJ1-4
CDR3nt: TGCAGTGCTAGTCCCCCTGGTGAAAAACTGTTTTTT
CDR3aa: CSASPPGEKLFF

abundance: -
v_gene: TRBV27
d_gene: -
j_gene: TRBJ1-2
CDR3nt: TGTGCCAGCAGTTTATTCGCCTCCTCTTACTATGGCTACACCTTC
CDR3aa: CASSLFASSYYGYTF

abundance: -
v_gene: TRBV7-2
d_gene: -
j_gene: TRBJ2-3
CDR3nt: TGTGCCAGCAGCAAGGACAGTACTGGAATGGATACGCAGTATTTT
CDR3aa: CASSKDSTGMDTQYF

abundance: many
v_gene: TRBV12-3/TRBV12-4
d_gene: -
j_gene: TRBJ2-1
CDR3nt: TGTGCCAGCAGTTTACGTCTGTCCGTCAGATTAGACCGGGTGAGCTCCTACAATGAGCAGTTCTTC
CDR3aa: CASSLRLSVRLDRVSSYNEQFF